This T cell receptor beta chain emerged from a study of blood T cell repertoires in COVID-19. Whole-study context: COVID-19 samples collected from the United States, Italy and Spain covered acute and convalescent phases. PBMCs, B-cell-depleted T cells, or T cells were the source of the cDNA or gDNA that made up the material.

The CDR3 is made up of 14 amino acids. The V gene's germline CDR1 is MNHEY and CDR2 SVGAGI. After removal of 6 bases from V and 8 bases from J, the junction contained 8 bases not matched to a gene. Enrolled during active infection, Seattle patients were then followed longitudinally. As handled by the study authors: Nucleated cell number was recorded as an estimate derived from reference gene primer amplification. TCRdb's copy holds only in-frame clones and misses some; the assay was immunoSEQ multiplex PCR. Clone size and the V and J calls come from that table; the DNA yielded D and trimming. In the table there are 200,000 or so clones, 90% of which are singletons.

This TCR was recovered from a man younger than 45 with COVID-19, enrolled during active disease. Material: peripheral blood. J is TRBJ1-2 and V is TRBV6-5, with 11 bases lining up with TRBD1. CDR3 nucleotides: TGTGCCAGCAGCCCCCGGACAGGGGGCGAAGGCTACACCTTC. Its protein product is CASSPRTGGEGYTF.